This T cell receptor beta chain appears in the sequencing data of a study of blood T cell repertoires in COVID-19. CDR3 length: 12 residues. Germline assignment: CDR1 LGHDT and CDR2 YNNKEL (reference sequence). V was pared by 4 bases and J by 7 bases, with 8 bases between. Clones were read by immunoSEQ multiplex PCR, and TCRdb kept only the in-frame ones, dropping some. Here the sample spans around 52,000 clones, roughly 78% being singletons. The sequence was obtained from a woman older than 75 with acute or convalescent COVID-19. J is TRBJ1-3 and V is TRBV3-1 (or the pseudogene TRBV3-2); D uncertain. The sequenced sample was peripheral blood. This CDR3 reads CASSPTVNTIYF. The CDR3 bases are TGTGCCAGCAGCCCCACAGTCAACACCATATATTTT.